A selection of T cell receptor beta chains follows, all from one sample in a study of T cells in Graves' hyperthyroidism and ophthalmopathy. TCRdb passed the multiplex PCR reads through MiXCR, listing each CDR3 protein once. The sample yields 600,000 to 650,000 distinct CDR3 sequences, less than 25% seen once. The sequencing sample was made of blood. All receptors come from a young man with Graves' ophthalmopathy. The CDR3 runs from the conserved cysteine through the conserved F or W.

v_call: TRBV2; cdr3_aa: CASRTLLSYEQYF
v_call: TRBV20-1; cdr3_aa: CSASTGGRNEQFF
v_call: TRBV7-2; cdr3_aa: CASSFYICSARRETQYF
v_call: TRBV11-2; cdr3_aa: CASSQLSGRAPGELFF
v_call: TRBV4-2; cdr3_aa: CASSQVGLAEYNEQFF
v_call: TRBV2; cdr3_aa: CASSPGQGLGEQYF
v_call: TRBV28; cdr3_aa: CASSWGNKEGYTF
v_call: TRBV11-2; cdr3_aa: CASSRGLASYEQYF
v_call: TRBV30; cdr3_aa: CAWNPSGGEREQYF
v_call: TRBV11-3; cdr3_aa: CASSSSSGASQYF
v_call: TRBV7-2; cdr3_aa: CASNMGAGGMYF
v_call: TRBV19; cdr3_aa: CASRGVGGGYLETQYF
v_call: TRBV20-1; cdr3_aa: CSAGDRETYEQYF
v_call: TRBV9; cdr3_aa: CASRERTSYFWELFF
v_call: TRBV12-3/TRBV12-4; cdr3_aa: CASSPRSEETQYF
v_call: TRBV18; cdr3_aa: CASSPKDRRDEQFF
v_call: TRBV20-1; cdr3_aa: CSARQGPANNSPLHF
v_call: TRBV10-3; cdr3_aa: CAISTGHEAFF
v_call: TRBV11-2; cdr3_aa: CASSRLAGEVNEQFF
v_call: TRBV19; cdr3_aa: CASSLDYGNYNEQFF
v_call: TRBV29-1; cdr3_aa: CSVEGDRVVNEQFF
v_call: TRBV20-1; cdr3_aa: CSASNLAGVTEQFF
v_call: TRBV5-1; cdr3_aa: CASSSNSFGAQYF
v_call: TRBV20-1; cdr3_aa: CSATGLGAKNIQYF
v_call: TRBV7-2; cdr3_aa: CASSLRGGPSEQYF
v_call: TRBV12-3/TRBV12-4; cdr3_aa: CASSLAGTLPSTDTQYF
v_call: TRBV28; cdr3_aa: CASSLARKGGETQYF
v_call: TRBV7-9; cdr3_aa: CASSSRSRTHEQYF
v_call: TRBV4-1; cdr3_aa: CASSQDDSGMYEQYF
v_call: TRBV9; cdr3_aa: CASSELPGYEQYF
v_call: TRBV10-3; cdr3_aa: CAISESKGPNTEAFF
v_call: TRBV29-1; cdr3_aa: CSVETNTDTQYF
v_call: TRBV5-1; cdr3_aa: CASSLSGTGGIYGYTF
v_call: TRBV9; cdr3_aa: CASSDRGDTGELFF
v_call: TRBV27; cdr3_aa: CASMGQGMYEQYF
v_call: TRBV5-1; cdr3_aa: CASSGSQGANYGYTF
v_call: TRBV12-3/TRBV12-4; cdr3_aa: CASSFLDQRQYF
v_call: TRBV6-5; cdr3_aa: CASSYSRYNEQFF
v_call: TRBV7-2; cdr3_aa: CASSLTSSRYGYTF
v_call: TRBV6-2/TRBV6-3; cdr3_aa: CASAGVADEQYF
v_call: TRBV28; cdr3_aa: CASSLEAFREQFF
v_call: TRBV6-1; cdr3_aa: CASRPRTGEDGYTF